The rows below give T cell receptor beta chains drawn from one sample of a study of T cell responses to AZD1222 COVID-19 vaccine. Method: immunoSEQ multiplex PCR; TCRdb's copy keeps in-frame clones and lacks some. The sample carries under 120,000 clones, around 94% recorded once. The sample here was peripheral blood, taken on day 0 of AZD1222 vaccination. Receptors were obtained from an adult in good health. CDR3s include the opening cysteine and the closing phenylalanine or tryptophan. D genes are given only for firm matches. Clone size appears in some rows only: once, few, many, or a class for an expanded clone.

v_gene	abundance	j_gene	d_gene	CDR3nt	CDR3aa
TRBV30	.	TRBJ2-7	TRBD2	TGTGCCTTACGCGTTGGGGGGGGACTAGCTTACGAGCAGTACTTC	CALRVGGGLAYEQYF
TRBV9	few	TRBJ2-5	.	TGTGCCAGCAGCGTGCAAACCGGGAGAGGGCAAGAGACCCAGTACTTC	CASSVQTGRGQETQYF
TRBV21-1	.	TRBJ2-7	.	TGTGCCAGCAGCAAAGCGCTCGGACAGGGATACTCGCTCTACGAGCAGTACTTC	CASSKALGQGYSLYEQYF
TRBV19	.	TRBJ1-2	.	TGTGCCAGCTCGACACCGCCGCTTTCTTATGGCTACACCTTC	CASSTPPLSYGYTF
TRBV18	few	TRBJ2-7	.	TGTGCCAGCTCCTCCTTCCTGTACGAGCAGTACTTC	CASSSFLYEQYF
TRBV5-1	.	TRBJ2-1	TRBD2	TGCGCCAGCAGCTTGTATAGCGGGAGCTACAATGAGCAGTTCTTC	CASSLYSGSYNEQFF
TRBV19	.	TRBJ1-6	TRBD1	TGTGCCAGTAGTATGCAGGGGGTATCACCCCTCCACTTT	CASSMQGVSPLHF
TRBV10-3	.	TRBJ2-7	TRBD2	TGTGCCATCAGTCCGGTAGCGGGAGCAGGCGAGCAGTACTTC	CAISPVAGAGEQYF
TRBV6-5	.	TRBJ1-5	.	TGTGCCAGCAGCATCAATGGGCCCAAGCCCCAGCATTTT	CASSINGPKPQHF
TRBV5-8	.	TRBJ1-2	.	TGTGCCAGCAGACGGGTGGCGGGAAGTGGCTACACCTTC	CASRRVAGSGYTF
TRBV5-1	.	TRBJ1-3	.	TGCGCCAGCAGCTTTGGGGGATCAACTGGAAACACCATATATTTT	CASSFGGSTGNTIYF
TRBV10-2	.	TRBJ1-4	.	TGCGCCAGCAGTACCCTAGGGAATGAAAAACTGTTTTTT	CASSTLGNEKLFF
TRBV4-3	.	TRBJ2-5	.	TGCGCCAGCAGCCTGTGGGAGAGACAGAAAGAGACCCAGTACTTC	CASSLWERQKETQYF
TRBV9	.	TRBJ2-3	.	TGTGCCAGCAGCGTAGCTACGAGGCCAAACACAGATACGCAGTATTTT	CASSVATRPNTDTQYF
TRBV5-8	.	TRBJ2-1	TRBD2	TGTGCCAGCAGCCGAAGCGGGAGGGACTACAATGAGCAGTTCTTC	CASSRSGRDYNEQFF
TRBV14	.	TRBJ1-5	.	TGTGCCAGCAGCCAAGATCAGAGACAGTTTAGCAATCAGCCCCAGCATTTT	CASSQDQRQFSNQPQHF
TRBV6-5	.	TRBJ1-5	TRBD1	TGTGCCAGCAGTTCTCTGGGACAGGGAAATCAGCCCCAGCATTTT	CASSSLGQGNQPQHF
TRBV7-2	once	TRBJ2-7	.	TGTGCCAGCAGCTCAGGACGACCCTCCTACGAGCAGTACTTC	CASSSGRPSYEQYF
TRBV7-9	.	TRBJ1-1	.	TGTGCCAGCCGGGGGAACACTGAAGCTTTCTTT	CASRGNTEAFF
TRBV12-3/TRBV12-4	.	TRBJ1-1	.	TGTGCCAGCAGCCCCCTCGGCACTGAAGCTTTCTTT	CASSPLGTEAFF
TRBV7-8	.	TRBJ1-2	TRBD1	TGTGCCAGCAGCTTACTCCGGACAGGGGGCTTAGGCTACACCTTC	CASSLLRTGGLGYTF
TRBV7-9	.	TRBJ1-1	.	TGTGCCAGCAGTCGCGAGCTGGGAGTCACTGAAGCTTTCTTT	CASSRELGVTEAFF
TRBV6-1	.	TRBJ1-1	.	TGTGCCAGCAGTGGGAACTTAGGACAAAAGAACACTGAAGCTTTCTTT	CASSGNLGQKNTEAFF
TRBV29-1	.	TRBJ2-7	.	TGCAGCGTTGTTATGGTACCGACCTACGAGCAGTACTTC	CSVVMVPTYEQYF
TRBV4-1	.	TRBJ1-5	.	TGCGCCAGCAGCCAGGACGGGCGGGAGAATCAGCCCCAGCATTTT	CASSQDGRENQPQHF
TRBV5-1	.	TRBJ1-1	.	TGCGCCAGCAGCCGCGTTCCAGGGCCCAGTGAAGCTTTCTTT	CASSRVPGPSEAFF
TRBV5-1	.	TRBJ2-2	TRBD1	TGCGCCAGCAGCTTGGCCCTGACAGGGACCGGGGAGCTGTTTTTT	CASSLALTGTGELFF
TRBV28	.	TRBJ1-2	.	TGTGCAATAGAAGGGGGGCACTATGGCTACACCTTC	CAIEGGHYGYTF
TRBV5-1	.	TRBJ1-4	.	TGCGCCAGCAGCGAACAGGCCAGAAGGGCTAATGAAAAACTGTTTTTT	CASSEQARRANEKLFF
TRBV5-4	.	TRBJ2-7	TRBD1	TGTGCCAGCAGGGCAGGCGGACAGGGACTTTACGAGCAGTACTTC	CASRAGGQGLYEQYF
TRBV5-1	.	TRBJ2-5	TRBD2	TGCGCCAGCAGATGGGGACTAGCGGAGCAAGAGACCCAGTACTTC	CASRWGLAEQETQYF
TRBV14	.	TRBJ1-1	.	TGTGCCAGCAGCCAACTTCGGAACTCCAACACTGAAGCTTTCTTT	CASSQLRNSNTEAFF
TRBV4-1	.	TRBJ2-5	TRBD2	TGCGCCAGCAGCCAAGCCTTAGCGGGAGGGCCAGAGACCCAGTACTTC	CASSQALAGGPETQYF
TRBV4-3	.	TRBJ2-3	.	TGCGCCAGCAGCGAGGGAAGGGTCCTAGATACGCAGTATTTT	CASSEGRVLDTQYF
TRBV18	.	TRBJ1-1	.	TGTGCCAGCTCACCACAAAGGGGGGGCGAAGCTTTCTTT	CASSPQRGGEAFF
TRBV2	.	TRBJ2-3	.	TGTGCCAGCAGAGAAGACGGCCCTAGCACAGATACGCAGTATTTT	CASREDGPSTDTQYF
TRBV7-2	.	TRBJ1-5	.	TGTGCCAGCAGCTTTGGACCGGATAGCAATCAGCCCCAGCATTTT	CASSFGPDSNQPQHF
TRBV28	.	TRBJ1-5	.	TGTGCCAGCAGTCTTTACGTGGGGAGCAATCAGCCCCAGCATTTT	CASSLYVGSNQPQHF
TRBV19	.	TRBJ1-3	.	TGTGCCAGTAGTCCACGTTCTAAGGGAGGCTCTGGAAACACCATATATTTT	CASSPRSKGGSGNTIYF
TRBV25-1	.	TRBJ1-3	.	TGTGCCAGCAGGACAGGCTCTGGAAACACCATATATTTT	CASRTGSGNTIYF
TRBV27	.	TRBJ2-7	.	TGTGCCAGCAGTTTATACGGGACGAGCTCCTACGAGCAGTACTTC	CASSLYGTSSYEQYF
TRBV5-4	.	TRBJ2-7	TRBD2	TGTGCCAGCAGCTCAGGACTAGCGGGGGGGCCAAGGTCTTACGAGCAGTACTTC	CASSSGLAGGPRSYEQYF
TRBV13	once	TRBJ2-7	.	TGTGCCAGCAGCTTGACAGGGACTTCCTACGAGCAGTACTTC	CASSLTGTSYEQYF
TRBV5-1	.	TRBJ1-5	.	TGCGCCAGCAGCTTGACCGACCCGGGCAATCAGCCCCAGCATTTT	CASSLTDPGNQPQHF
TRBV4-1	.	TRBJ2-3	.	TGCGCCAGCAGCCTACGGGGACCTAGCACAGATACGCAGTATTTT	CASSLRGPSTDTQYF
TRBV6-2/TRBV6-3	.	TRBJ1-3	.	TGTGCCAGCACCCCCCCCCGTGGAAACACCATATATTTT	CASTPPRGNTIYF
TRBV28	.	TRBJ1-1	.	TGTGCCAGCAGTCTGACCCCTGGCCGGAACACTGAAGCTTTCTTT	CASSLTPGRNTEAFF
TRBV19	.	TRBJ1-1	.	TGTGCCAGTAGTATACCTGGCACTGAAGCTTTCTTT	CASSIPGTEAFF
TRBV28	.	TRBJ2-7	.	TGTGCCAGCAGTTTCCTAGACAGGTACCCCTACGAGCAGTACTTC	CASSFLDRYPYEQYF
TRBV5-5	.	TRBJ1-1	TRBD1	TGTGCCAGCAGCTTGGTACCGGGACAGGGCTTTATGAACACTGAAGCTTTCTTT	CASSLVPGQGFMNTEAFF
TRBV28	.	TRBJ1-2	TRBD1	TGTGCCAGCAGTTTACAGGGGGCGCGGGGCTACACCTTC	CASSLQGARGYTF
TRBV5-1	.	TRBJ1-1	.	TGCGCCAGCAGCTTGGATTGGGGAGGCGACACTGAAGCTTTCTTT	CASSLDWGGDTEAFF
TRBV7-9	.	TRBJ2-5	.	TGTGCCAGCAGCTGGACGCTCCGGAGGGAGACCCAGTACTTC	CASSWTLRRETQYF
TRBV6-2/TRBV6-3	.	TRBJ1-6	.	TGTGCCAGCAGTTACTCACTTAACAGATCAAATTCACCCCTCCACTTT	CASSYSLNRSNSPLHF